The 25 T cell receptor beta chains below were found in one sample sequenced in a study of spatial heterogeneity in lung cancer. TCRdb redid the calling of the 5' RACE reads with MiXCR, one entry per CDR3 protein. The sample holds some 80,000 distinct CDR3 sequences, roughly 8% seen once. As for time point: sample taken at primary tumor resection. Material: PBMCs, obtained at surgery. These receptors came from a male donor with early-stage non-small cell lung cancer.

This clonotype was detected only a few times. The chain employs TRBV3-1 and TRBJ2-6; 7 positions match TRBD1. V was clipped by 4 bases and J by 2 bases; unmatched bases: 5. This CDR3 is 16 amino acids long. In germline, CDR1 is LGHDT, CDR2 YNNKEL (reference sequence). The CDR3 nucleotides read TGTGCCAGCAGCCTTTTGACAGGGACTGGGGCCAACGTCCTGACTTTC. It is translated as CASSLLTGTGANVLTF.

This sequence joins TRBV20-1 and TRBJ2-7; D may be TRBD1 (5 bases). V lost 6 bases to trimming and J lost 9 bases, with 15 bases between them. The CDR3 length is 11 residues. The germline CDR1 and CDR2 sequences are DFQATT and SNEGSKA (reference sequence). CDR3 DNA: TGCAGTGCCGGACAAGTACGAGGGCAGTACTTC. Translation gives CSAGQVRGQYF.

The chain recombines TRBV5-1 with TRBJ2-1, with a weak D call TRBD1 (6 bases). The CDR3 covers 18 residues. Germline V CDR1 and CDR2: SGHRS, YFSETQ. Trimming took 4 bases from V and 5 from J, leaving 25 bases between them. The CDR3 DNA is TGCGCCAGCAGCCCCACAGGGCGGCTACCCCTTCGGGACAATGAGCAGTTCTTC. This gives the protein CASSPTGRLPLRDNEQFF.

V and J are TRBV6-1 and TRBJ2-5, with TRBD1 matching 9 bases. The V segment lost 7 bases and the J segment 2 bases; nucleotides outside the gene matches: 14. The CDR3 consists of 17 residues. Germline V gene lookup returns CDR1 MNHNS and CDR2 SASEGT. The DNA of the CDR3 is TGTGCCAGCAACCTGTTGGTTGGACAGGGGATACAAGAGACCCAGTACTTC. Translation: CASNLLVGQGIQETQYF.

This clonotype has a count of ten or more. The chain uses TRBV11-2 and TRBJ2-3; 8 nucleotides match TRBD2. V trimming: 3 bases; J trimming: 10 bases; junction bases outside the gene matches: 12. The germline gives CDR1 SGHAT, CDR2 FQNNGV. This CDR3 contains 15 residues. The CDR3 region is CASSFMTLIAGSQYF. CDR3 DNA: TGTGCCAGCAGCTTTATGACCCTAATAGCGGGATCGCAGTATTTT. Based on the CDR3 plus reference TRBV11-2 and TRBJ2-3, the full variable domain is EAGVAQSPRYKIIEKRQSVAFWCNPISGHATLYWYQQILGQGPKLLIQFQNNGVVDDSQLPKDRFSAERLKGVDSTLKIQPAKLEDSAVYLCASSFMTLIAGSQYFGPGTRLTVL.

This clonotype was recorded many times. This chain links TRBV24-1 with TRBJ1-4, with TRBD1 as a possible D gene (5 bases). Trimming left V 0 bases short and J 7 bases short, with 8 bases between. CDR3 length: 14 residues. The germline gives CDR1 KGHDR, CDR2 SFDVKD. In DNA form, the CDR3 reads TGTGCCACCAGTGATTTGGGGGACCCTGAAAAACTGTTTTTT. Its translation is CATSDLGDPEKLFF.

This clonotype was observed at least ten times. The CDR3: CASSVRRDRVFWEQYF. DNA of the CDR3: TGTGCCAGCAGCGTCCGCCGGGACAGGGTTTTCTGGGAGCAGTACTTC. The V call is TRBV14, the J call TRBJ2-7; 9 bases are a match to TRBD1. The CDR3 contains 16 residues. The junction had 15 bases not matched to a gene; V was cut back by 5 bases and J by 7 bases. Germline-derived CDR1 and CDR2 are SGHDN and FVKESK. The whole variable domain, filled in from reference TRBV14 and TRBJ2-7, reads EAGVTQFPSHSVIEKGQTVTLRCDPISGHDNLYWYRRVMGKEIKFLLHFVKESKQDESGMPNNRFLAERTGGTYSTLKVQPAELEDSGVYFCASSVRRDRVFWEQYFGPGTRLTVT.

The gene calls are TRBV19 and TRBJ1-3, with 7 bases identical to TRBD1. There are 13 residues in the CDR3. The V segment lost 5 bases and the J segment 4 bases; nucleotides outside the gene matches: 2. The germline CDR1 and CDR2 sequences are LNHDA and SQIVND (reference sequence). CDR3 sequence reads: CASSGTAGNTIYF. The CDR3 nucleotides read TGTGCCAGTAGTGGGACAGCCGGAAACACCATATATTTT.

The rearrangement joins TRBV6-1 to TRBJ1-1; D remains ambiguous. CDR3 length equals 15 residues. Trimming pared 2 bases from V and 1 base from J, leaving 11 bases between. Germline V CDR1 and CDR2: MNHNS, SASEGT. As DNA, the CDR3 is TGTGCCAGCAGTGAACCCTCAGAATGGAACACTGAAGCTTTCTTT. This sequence encodes CASSEPSEWNTEAFF.

In its sample, this clonotype was seen many times. The chain uses TRBV6-4 and TRBJ2-3, with TRBD2 as a possible D gene (5 bases). Trimming pared 6 bases from V and 6 bases from J, leaving 7 bases between. The CDR3 runs to 11 residues. The V gene's germline CDR1 is MRHNA and CDR2 SNTAGT. In DNA, the CDR3 is TGTGCCAGCAGCTGGAGGGATACGCAGTATTTT. This gives the protein CASSWRDTQYF.

This clonotype has a count of ten or more. The chain joins TRBV30 to TRBJ2-6, with 12 bases identical to TRBD1. Germline CDR1 and CDR2: GTSNPN and SVGIG (reference sequence). Unmatched junction bases numbered 7, after V lost 5 bases and J lost 2 bases. The CDR3 length is 17 residues. The CDR3 sequence is CAWHRDRGRTGANVLTF. The CDR3, as DNA: TGTGCCTGGCACCGGGACAGGGGGCGAACTGGGGCCAACGTCCTGACTTTC.

The rearrangement links TRBV18 to TRBJ1-1, with 7 bases lining up with TRBD1. The V segment lost 5 bases and the J segment 0 bases; nucleotides outside the gene matches: 3. The germline CDR1 and CDR2 sequences are KGHSH and LQKENI. The CDR3 totals 14 residues. The CDR3 region is CASSSGQMNTEAFF. CDR3 nucleotides: TGTGCCAGCTCATCGGGACAGATGAACACTGAAGCTTTCTTT.

This clonotype was found a few times. The chain couples TRBV18 to TRBJ1-4, with 7 nucleotides matching TRBD1. Trimming at V came to 3 bases and at J to 8 bases, leaving 12 bases not matched to a gene. The CDR3 consists of 16 residues. Germline V lookup: CDR1 KGHSH, CDR2 LQKENI. Here the CDR3 DNA reads TGTGCCAGCTCACCGAGGGTCCGACAGGGTGCCGAAAAACTGTTTTTT. Its protein product is CASSPRVRQGAEKLFF.

There are a few counts of this clonotype. The CDR3 DNA reads TGCGCCAGCAGCCAAGTAGCAGGGAACTATGGCTACACCTTC. Its translation is CASSQVAGNYGYTF. V gene TRBV4-1 combines with J gene TRBJ1-2; D perhaps matches TRBD1 (5 bases). Trimming removed 1 base at V and 2 bases at J, with 8 bases between. Germline V gene data show CDR1 as MGHRA and CDR2 as YSYEKL. The CDR3 loop spans 14 amino acids.

There are many counts of this clonotype. The CDR3 loop is CSARPSGRYNEQFF. CDR3 DNA: TGCAGTGCTAGACCTAGCGGGAGGTACAATGAGCAGTTCTTC. The chain couples TRBV20-1 to TRBJ2-1; 11 bases are shared with TRBD2. This CDR3 comprises 14 residues. Germline CDR1 DFQATT, CDR2 SNEGSKA (reference sequence). Unmatched junction bases numbered 1, after V lost 2 bases and J lost 4 bases.

This clonotype has more than one count but fewer than ten. This chain connects TRBV19 to TRBJ1-5; D is uncertain. The CDR3 covers 16 residues. CDR1 LNHDA and CDR2 SQIVND come from the germline V gene (reference sequence). Trimming pared 0 bases from V and 5 bases from J, leaving 14 bases between. CDR3: CASSIDPGATDQPQHF. The CDR3 region has the DNA TGTGCCAGTAGTATAGACCCAGGTGCCACCGATCAGCCCCAGCATTTT.

This clonotype was counted between two and nine times. The V call is TRBV12-3 or TRBV12-4, the J call TRBJ1-1; the D gene is possibly TRBD1 (6 bases). The V gene lost 5 bases and the J gene lost 1 base, with 14 bases spanning the gap. The CDR3 loop spans 15 amino acids. The CDR3 is CASSPGTGWNTEAFF. The CDR3 DNA follows: TGTGCCAGCAGTCCGGGAACAGGGTGGAACACTGAAGCTTTCTTT.

In its sample, this clonotype was seen many times. The chain recombines TRBV7-3 with TRBJ2-1; D not certain. In germline, CDR1 is SGHTA, CDR2 FQGTGA. This CDR3 is built from 15 residues. Trimming pared 2 bases from V and 1 base from J, leaving 9 bases between. CDR3 coding DNA: TGTGCCAGCAGCTTAGACTCGATATCCTACAATGAGCAGTTCTTC. It encodes CASSLDSISYNEQFF. Full variable domain (remainder filled in from reference TRBV7-3 and TRBJ2-1): GAGVSQTPSNKVTEKGKYVELRCDPISGHTALYWYRQSLGQGPEFLIYFQGTGAADDSGLPNDRFFAVRPEGSVSTLKIQRTERGDSAVYLCASSLDSISYNEQFFGPGTRLTVL.

This clonotype was seen at least ten times. This chain links TRBV29-1 with TRBJ2-3, with D hard to call. The CDR3 length is 10 residues. V was clipped by 6 bases and J by 8 bases, with 9 bases between them. CDR1 and CDR2 from the germline V gene are SQVTM and ANQGSEA. The CDR3 DNA reads as TGCAGCGTGATGCCAACTACGCAGTATTTT. Translating it yields CSVMPTTQYF.

This clonotype was observed a handful of times. The chain is built from TRBV27 and TRBJ2-1; 9 bases line up with TRBD2. Per the germline V gene, CDR1 is MNHEY and CDR2 is SMNVEV (reference sequence). V was pared by 3 bases and J by 4 bases, with 4 bases of the junction left unmatched. The CDR3 runs 15 residues. CDR3 residues: CASSFLAGLYNEQFF. The CDR3 nucleotides are TGTGCCAGCAGTTTTCTAGCGGGGCTTTACAATGAGCAGTTCTTC.

This clonotype has a count of ten or more. V and J are TRBV25-1 and TRBJ2-2; D perhaps matches TRBD1 (6 bases). Germline V gene sequence: CDR1 MGHDK, CDR2 SYGVNS. The CDR3 has 13 amino acids. V was pared by 7 bases and J by 3 bases, with 9 bases between. The CDR3: CASNSGDTGELFF. The CDR3 DNA reads as TGTGCCAGCAATTCAGGGGACACCGGGGAGCTGTTTTTT.

CDR3 coding DNA: TGTGCCAGCAGTGAATACGGATTCCAAGAGACCCAGTACTTC. It encodes CASSEYGFQETQYF. The chain is built from TRBV25-1 and TRBJ2-5; D is uncertain. Trimming removed 0 bases at V and 1 base at J, with 6 bases between. Per germline, CDR1 MGHDK and CDR2 SYGVNS. The CDR3 is made up of 14 amino acids.

This clonotype was picked up many times. V usage is TRBV6-1 and J usage is TRBJ1-1; TRBD1 aligns across 8 bases. Looked up from germline, CDR1 is MNHNS and CDR2 is SASEGT. V shed 2 bases and J 0 bases; nucleotides not matched to a gene: 11. The CDR3 loop spans 18 amino acids. Here the CDR3 DNA reads TGTGCCAGCAGTGAAAGAGACAGGGGTCCCTTCTTGAACACTGAAGCTTTCTTT. It codes for CASSERDRGPFLNTEAFF.

The gene calls are TRBV12-3 or TRBV12-4 and TRBJ2-1; D gene ambiguous. V was clipped by 6 bases and J by 7 bases, with 16 bases between them. This CDR3 is 14 amino acids long. In DNA form, the CDR3 reads TGTGCCAGCAGGGACCGGACGGTTGAGAATGAGCAGTTCTTC. Translated, it gives CASRDRTVENEQFF.

A word on this clonotype: A much larger clone differs by one base, so this may be a read error. The chain has TRBV18 and TRBJ1-4, with no clear D. The CDR3 is made up of 13 amino acids. Germline V gene sequence: CDR1 KGHSH, CDR2 LQKENI. The CDR3 nucleotides are TGTGCCAGCTCACCACCCGGCAGCGAAAAACCGTTTTTT. Its protein product is CASSPPGSEKPFF.